This T cell receptor (beta chain) is from a study of shared clonotypes between healthy human individuals. Naive CD8 cells, CD45RO-negative and positively selected for CCR7, excluded terminally differentiated effector memory CD45RA+ cells. This CDR3 is 16 amino acids long. The J segment lost 4 bases and the V segment lost 1 base, leaving 5 bases of the junction unmatched. The V gene's germline CDR1 is SGHVS and CDR2 FQNEAQ. Sequencing was performed with immunoSEQ multiplex PCR; in TCRdb, only in-frame clones are kept and a portion is missing. Of more than 600,000 clones detected, 92% appear once; the ten largest clones hold 24%.

Sequenced: naive CD8+ T cells sorted from blood. The TCR sequence derives from a man aged 30-40 years in good health. The V gene is TRBV7-8, the J gene TRBJ2-3, with 10 positions matching TRBD2. The CDR3 DNA sequence: TGTGCCAGCAGCTTAGTGGGAGCGGGAGGGCCAGATACGCAGTATTTT. Its translation is CASSLVGAGGPDTQYF.